This T cell receptor (beta chain) comes out of a study of blood T cell repertoires in COVID-19. Study background: Italy, Spain and the United States were the sources of the convalescent and acute COVID-19 samples. PBMCs, B-cell-depleted T cells, or T cells provided the cDNA or gDNA that made up the material.

Repertoires were generated with immunoSEQ multiplex PCR, while TCRdb's copy carries only in-frame clones and drops some. This table has over 50,000 clones, approximately 81% appearing once. The CDR3 length is 16 residues. Germline assignment: CDR1 SNHLY and CDR2 FYNNEI. V shed 7 bases and J 0 bases; nucleotides not matched to a gene: 10. Material: PBMCs or T cells enriched from blood (not recorded which). This clonotype originated in a woman aged 40 to 49 with acute COVID-19. The chain uses TRBV2 and TRBJ2-3; 7 nucleotides align to TRBD2. The CDR3, as DNA: TGTGCCAGCACCCGAAGGGAGGGAGGCAGCACAGATACGCAGTATTTT. It yields the protein CASTRREGGSTDTQYF.